This entry lists 2 T cell receptor beta chains sequenced from one sample in a study of blood T cell repertoires in COVID-19. Here immunoSEQ multiplex PCR was the method, and the copy in TCRdb shows in-frame clones only, minus some. There are roughly 300,000 clones in the sample; about four fifths occur only once, and around 10% lies in the top ten. The sample was peripheral blood. Receptors originate from a woman aged 50 to 60 who had recovered from COVID-19.

The gene calls are TRBV5-6 and TRBJ1-3; D call uncertain. This CDR3 region has 11 residues. Trimming took off 2 bases at V and 8 bases at J, with 5 bases between the two ends. The V gene's germline CDR1 is SGHDT and CDR2 YYEEEE. CDR3 in amino acids: CASSFYHTIYF. CDR3 nucleotide sequence: TGTGCCAGCAGCTTCTATCACACCATATATTTT.

CDR3 loop: CATSDLNTEAFF. The CDR3 DNA follows: TGTGCCACCAGTGACTTGAACACTGAAGCTTTCTTT. The V and J genes are TRBV24-1 and TRBJ1-1, with D uncertain. This CDR3 comprises 12 residues. Looked up from germline, CDR1 is KGHDR and CDR2 is SFDVKD. Deletions cut 4 bases from V and 0 bases from J, with 2 bases between.